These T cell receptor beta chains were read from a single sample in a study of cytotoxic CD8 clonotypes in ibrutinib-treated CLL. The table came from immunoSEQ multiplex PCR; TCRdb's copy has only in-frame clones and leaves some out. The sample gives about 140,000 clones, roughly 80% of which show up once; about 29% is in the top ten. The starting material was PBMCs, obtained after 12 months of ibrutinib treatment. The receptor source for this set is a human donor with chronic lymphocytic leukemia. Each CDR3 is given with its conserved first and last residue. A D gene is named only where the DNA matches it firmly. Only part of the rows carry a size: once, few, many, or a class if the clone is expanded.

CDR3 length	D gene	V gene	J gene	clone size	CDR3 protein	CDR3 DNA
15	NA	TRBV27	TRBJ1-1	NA	CASSFKAQMNTEAFF	TGTGCCAGCAGTTTTAAGGCCCAGATGAACACTGAAGCTTTCTTT
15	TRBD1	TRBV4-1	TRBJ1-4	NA	CASSRRQGAVEKLFF	TGCGCCAGCAGCCGCCGACAGGGGGCGGTTGAAAAACTGTTTTTT
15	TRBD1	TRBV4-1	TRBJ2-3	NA	CASSLQGSYTDTQYF	TGCGCCAGCAGCCTACAGGGGTCGTACACAGATACGCAGTATTTT
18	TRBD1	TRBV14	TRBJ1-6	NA	CASSQDLGTGWHNSPLHF	TGTGCCAGCAGCCAAGATCTTGGGACAGGGTGGCATAATTCACCCCTCCACTTT
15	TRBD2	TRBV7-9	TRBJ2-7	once	CASSRLAGGDYEQYF	TGTGCCAGCAGCCGACTAGCGGGAGGGGACTACGAGCAGTACTTC
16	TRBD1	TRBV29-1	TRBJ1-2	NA	CSVELAGTGVGYGYTF	TGCAGCGTTGAACTCGCCGGGACAGGGGTTGGGTATGGCTACACCTTC
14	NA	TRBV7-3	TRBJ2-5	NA	CASSLQGGQETQYF	TGTGCCAGCAGCCTCCAGGGGGGCCAAGAGACCCAGTACTTC
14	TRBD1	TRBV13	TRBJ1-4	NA	CASSLGQGGEKLFF	TGTGCCAGCAGCCTAGGACAGGGAGGCGAAAAACTGTTTTTT
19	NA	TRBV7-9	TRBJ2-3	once	CASSPNTLGQQLWADTQYF	TGTGCCAGCAGCCCCAATACCCTGGGACAACAACTTTGGGCAGATACGCAGTATTTT
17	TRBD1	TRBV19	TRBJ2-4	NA	CASSIPWTGGPGNIQYF	TGTGCCAGTAGTATACCCTGGACAGGGGGCCCCGGAAACATTCAGTACTTC
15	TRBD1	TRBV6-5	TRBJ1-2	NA	CASSYLGTGSDGYTF	TGTGCCAGCAGTTACTTAGGGACAGGGTCGGATGGCTACACCTTC
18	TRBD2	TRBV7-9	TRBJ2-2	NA	CASSFLFTSGGITGELFF	TGTGCCAGCAGCTTCTTGTTTACCAGCGGGGGAATAACCGGGGAGCTGTTTTTT
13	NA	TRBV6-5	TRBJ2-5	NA	CASSYGGDETQYF	TGTGCCAGCAGTTACGGGGGAGACGAGACCCAGTACTTC
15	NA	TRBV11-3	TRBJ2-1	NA	CASSLGLVGYNEQFF	TGTGCCAGCAGCTTAGGACTAGTGGGCTACAATGAGCAGTTCTTC
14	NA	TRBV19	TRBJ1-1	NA	CATKGRGKNTEAFF	TGTGCCACTAAGGGGCGGGGTAAAAACACTGAAGCTTTCTTT
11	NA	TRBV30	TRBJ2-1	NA	CAWAHRDKQFF	TGTGCCTGGGCTCACCGGGACAAGCAGTTCTTC
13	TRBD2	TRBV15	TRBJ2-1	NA	CATSRARGGEQFF	TGTGCCACCAGCAGGGCCCGGGGGGGTGAGCAGTTCTTC
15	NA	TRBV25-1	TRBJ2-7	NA	CASSESRVWKYEQYF	TGTGCCAGCAGTGAATCGAGGGTATGGAAGTACGAGCAGTACTTC
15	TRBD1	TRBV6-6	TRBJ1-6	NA	CASSKVTGLDSPLHF	TGTGCCAGCAGCAAAGTGACAGGGTTGGATTCACCCCTCCACTTT
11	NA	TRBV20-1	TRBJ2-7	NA	CSAAFPYEQYF	TGCAGTGCGGCTTTTCCCTACGAGCAGTACTTC
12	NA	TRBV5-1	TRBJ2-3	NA	CASSLSADTQYF	TGCGCCAGCAGCTTGTCGGCAGATACGCAGTATTTT
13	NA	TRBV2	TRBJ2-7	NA	CASSEGSRDEQYF	TGTGCCAGCAGTGAAGGGTCCAGGGACGAGCAGTACTTC
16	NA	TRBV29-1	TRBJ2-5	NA	CSVEDRVAGRGETQYF	TGCAGCGTTGAAGATCGGGTGGCGGGAAGAGGAGAGACCCAGTACTTC
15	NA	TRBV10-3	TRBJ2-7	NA	CAISVPGTEAYEQYF	TGTGCCATCAGTGTTCCCGGGACCGAAGCCTACGAGCAGTACTTC
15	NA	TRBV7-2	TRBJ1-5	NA	CASTMGAGVGQPQHF	TGTGCCAGCACCATGGGGGCAGGGGTCGGTCAGCCCCAGCATTTT
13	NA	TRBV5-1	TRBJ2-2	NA	CASGGTNTGELFF	TGCGCCAGCGGGGGTACAAACACCGGGGAGCTGTTTTTT
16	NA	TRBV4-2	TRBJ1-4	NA	CASSPRDRATNEKLFF	TGTGCCAGCAGCCCCCGGGACCGAGCAACTAATGAAAAACTGTTTTTT
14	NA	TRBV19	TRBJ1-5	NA	CASSIGGRGQPQHF	TGTGCCAGTAGTATAGGGGGCAGGGGACAGCCCCAGCATTTT
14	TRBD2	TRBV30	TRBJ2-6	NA	CALAGGAGANVLTF	TGTGCCTTGGCGGGGGGGGCCGGGGCCAACGTCCTGACTTTC
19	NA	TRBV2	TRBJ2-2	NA	CASSEAPGVGASGTGELFF	TGTGCCAGCAGTGAAGCGCCAGGGGTAGGGGCAAGTGGCACCGGGGAGCTGTTTTTT
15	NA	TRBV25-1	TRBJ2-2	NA	CASSEFKGYTGELFF	TGTGCCAGCAGTGAATTTAAGGGATACACCGGGGAGCTGTTTTTT
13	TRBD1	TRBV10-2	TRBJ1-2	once	CASRDRGGYGYTF	TGCGCCAGCAGGGACAGGGGCGGGTATGGCTACACCTTC
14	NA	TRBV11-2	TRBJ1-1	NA	CASSLGLVNTEAFF	TGTGCCAGCAGCTTAGGTTTAGTGAACACTGAAGCTTTCTTT
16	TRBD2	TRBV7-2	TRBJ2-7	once	CASSAPSGRASYEQYF	TGTGCCAGCAGTGCTCCTAGCGGGAGGGCCTCCTACGAGCAGTACTTC
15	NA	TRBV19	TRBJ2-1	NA	CASSKAGGGYNEQFF	TGTGCCAGTAGTAAAGCGGGTGGCGGCTACAATGAGCAGTTCTTC
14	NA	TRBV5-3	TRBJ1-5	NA	CARSTGPPMGPQHF	TGTGCCAGAAGCACGGGCCCCCCGATGGGGCCCCAGCATTTT
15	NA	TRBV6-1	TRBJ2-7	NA	CASSEAIGTSYEQYF	TGTGCCAGCAGTGAAGCGATAGGGACCTCCTACGAGCAGTACTTC
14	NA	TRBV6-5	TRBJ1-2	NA	CASSQRGGTYGYTF	TGTGCCAGCAGTCAAAGGGGGGGGACCTATGGCTACACCTTC
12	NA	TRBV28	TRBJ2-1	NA	CASSLSLGEQFF	TGTGCCAGCAGTTTAAGTTTGGGGGAGCAGTTCTTC
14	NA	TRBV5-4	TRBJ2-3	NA	CASSTGQSTDTQYF	TGTGCCAGCAGCACTGGACAGAGCACAGATACGCAGTATTTT
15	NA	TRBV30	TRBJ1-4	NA	CAWSTGITTNEKLFF	TGTGCCTGGAGTACCGGCATAACAACTAATGAAAAACTGTTTTTT
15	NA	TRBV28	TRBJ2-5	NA	CASSLYGTQRETQYF	TGTGCCAGCAGTTTATACGGGACCCAGAGGGAGACCCAGTACTTC
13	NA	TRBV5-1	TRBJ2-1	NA	CASSSDQYNEQFF	TGCGCCAGTTCTAGCGATCAGTACAATGAGCAGTTCTTC
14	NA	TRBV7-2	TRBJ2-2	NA	CASQGGDRTGELFF	TGTGCCAGCCAAGGGGGAGACCGCACCGGGGAGCTGTTTTTT
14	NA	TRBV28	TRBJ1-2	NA	CASSLGTDNYGYTF	TGTGCCAGCAGTCTCGGGACGGACAACTATGGCTACACCTTC
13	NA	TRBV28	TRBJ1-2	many	CASSTAGPYGYTF	TGTGCCAGCAGTACCGCCGGACCCTATGGCTACACCTTC
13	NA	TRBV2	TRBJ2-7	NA	CASSGDSSYEQYF	TGTGCCAGCAGTGGTGACAGTTCCTACGAGCAGTACTTC
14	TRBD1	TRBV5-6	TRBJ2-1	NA	CASSSLDRVNEQFF	TGTGCCAGCAGCTCACTGGACAGGGTCAATGAGCAGTTCTTC
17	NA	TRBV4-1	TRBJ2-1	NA	CASSQGRLVGSYNEQFF	TGCGCCAGCAGCCAAGGCCGCTTGGTGGGCTCCTACAATGAGCAGTTCTTC
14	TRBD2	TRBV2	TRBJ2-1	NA	CASSSSGGPNEQFF	TGTGCCAGCAGTAGCAGCGGGGGTCCCAATGAGCAGTTCTTC
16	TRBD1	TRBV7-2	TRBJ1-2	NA	CASSSSSGQQLYGYTF	TGTGCCAGCAGCTCCTCCTCGGGACAGCAGCTCTATGGCTACACCTTC
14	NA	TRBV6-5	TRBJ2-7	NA	CASTISQYSYEQYF	TGTGCCAGCACAATCAGCCAGTATTCCTACGAGCAGTACTTC